These 6 T cell receptor beta chains were sequenced from one sample in a study of shared clonotypes between healthy human individuals (dated by TCRdb to about 2020). For the CD8 naive samples, CD45RO-negative cells were positively selected for CCR7, yielding a CD45RA+CCR7+ population from which TemRA cells were excluded. The receptor library was made with the immunoSEQ multiplex PCR assay. TCRdb obtained this table from immuneACCESS and retained in-frame rearrangements with V and J assigned. These tables miss some clones; where compared with another copy, unresolved V genes account for less than half of the shortfall, and the remainder is unexplained. The sample contains about 550,000 clones, around 95% of them found a single time. Of the sample, roughly 0.1% is held by the ten largest clones. The sample consisted of naive CD8+ T cells sorted from blood. The cell subset or site label on this specimen signifies: CD45RA+CCR7+. The receptor set was obtained from a woman in her 30s in good health.

This chain's CDR3 is CSVVGTVNTEAFF. In nucleotides, the CDR3 is TGCAGCGTTGTGGGGACAGTGAACACTGAAGCTTTCTTT. The chain combines TRBV29-1 with TRBJ1-1, with TRBD1 matching over 7 bases. The length of the CDR3 is 13 residues. Germline CDR1 SQVTM, CDR2 ANQGSEA. Unmatched junction bases numbered 2, after V lost 4 bases and J lost 0 bases.

Concerning this clone: A read error may account for a junction end that differs from germline. The rearrangement joins TRBV5-1 to TRBJ1-1; the D is unclear. The germline CDR1 and CDR2 sequences are SGHRS and YFSETQ. This CDR3 has 12 residues. The CDR3 loop is CASSSPGTEAFF. Here the CDR3 DNA reads TGTGCCAGCAGCTCCCCGGGGACTGAAGCTTTCTTT. The full variable domain, in which reference TRBV5-1 and TRBJ1-1 provide the parts outside the CDR3, is KAGVTQTPRYLIKTRGQQVTLSCSPISGHRSVSWYQQTPGQGLQFLFEYFSETQRNKGNFPGRFSGRQFSNSRSEMNVSTLELGDSALYLCASSSPGTEAFFGQGTRLTVV.

This clone was seen only once. J is TRBJ2-1 and V is TRBV30; D not certain. The CDR3 is made up of 12 amino acids. Trimming stripped 5 bases from V and 5 bases from J, with 10 bases between. Germline assignment: CDR1 GTSNPN and CDR2 SVGIG (reference sequence). This chain's CDR3 is CAWGQKDNEQFF. CDR3 in DNA: TGTGCCTGGGGTCAGAAGGACAATGAGCAGTTCTTC.

The chain employs TRBV7-9 and TRBJ1-1; D is possibly TRBD1 (5 bases). The CDR3 spans 13 residues. Per germline, CDR1 SEHNR and CDR2 FQNEAQ (reference sequence). The V end was cut by 0 bases, the J end by 3 bases, with 5 bases between. This CDR3 is CASSLAGDTEAFF. CDR3 nucleotide sequence: TGTGCCAGCAGCTTAGCAGGGGACACTGAAGCTTTCTTT.

The V gene is TRBV19, the J gene TRBJ2-7, with 8 bases that match TRBD1. Germline CDR1 is LNHDA and CDR2 is SQIVND (reference sequence). CDR3 length equals 14 residues. The junction had 5 bases not matched to a gene; V was cut back by 4 bases and J by 3 bases. The CDR3 reads CASSTHGQGYEQYF. The CDR3 nucleotides are TGTGCCAGTAGTACCCATGGACAGGGCTACGAGCAGTACTTC.

The V and J genes are TRBV30 and TRBJ1-5, with 7 bases lining up with TRBD1. The CDR3 runs to 14 residues. Per the germline V gene, CDR1 is GTSNPN and CDR2 is SVGIG (reference sequence). The ends lost 2 bases at V and 6 bases at J; junction bases unmatched: 7. The CDR3 nucleotides are TGTGCCTGGAGTAATGGACAGGACTTTCAGCCCCAGCATTTT. It encodes CAWSNGQDFQPQHF.